Below, 3 T cell receptor beta chains from the same sample are listed, as sequenced in a study of T cell changes during pregnancy in multiple sclerosis (dated by TCRdb to about 2019). Library generation was performed with the immunoSEQ multiplex PCR assay. In TCRdb, the immuneACCESS table is reduced to in-frame sequences with V and J assigned. These tables do not hold every clone; where another copy was compared, an unresolved V gene accounts for under half, and the others remain unexplained. For this sample the table gives tens of thousands of clones, of which 94% were detected only once. Together, the top ten hold approximately 4.3% of the sample. The input for sequencing was CD8+ T cells from peripheral blood mononuclear cells, taken in the first trimester of pregnancy. The origin of the receptors is a female donor with multiple sclerosis, enrolled in a pregnancy study.

The V call is TRBV4-1, the J call TRBJ1-4, with 9 bases aligning to TRBD1. The germline gives CDR1 MGHRA, CDR2 YSYEKL. Germline trimming cut 4 bases from V and 7 bases from J; bases unmatched to any gene: 4. The CDR3 covers 14 residues. The CDR3 loop reads CASSLRQGGEKLFF. The CDR3 DNA follows: TGCGCCAGCAGCCTTCGACAGGGGGGTGAAAAACTGTTTTTT.

The rearrangement uses TRBV7-9 and TRBJ1-1, with D possibly matching TRBD1 (6 bases). Germline assignment: CDR1 SEHNR and CDR2 FQNEAQ (reference sequence). The CDR3 has 11 residues. CDR3 coding DNA: TGTCTAACGGGGGGGGCCACTGAAGCTTTCTTT. Translated, it gives CLTGGATEAFF.

The gene calls are TRBV21-1 and TRBJ1-5; the D call in the table, TRBD1, was not verified against the DNA. TRBV21-1 is labeled a pseudogene. The CDR3 has 18 amino acids. The CDR3 DNA reads TGTGCCAGCAGCAAAGCGGTCAACTGGGACAGGGAGGATCAGCCCCAGCATTTT. Residues: CASSKAVNWDREDQPQHF.